This T cell receptor (beta chain) is from a study of cytotoxic CD8 clonotypes in ibrutinib-treated CLL (dated by TCRdb to the early 2020s). Study-wide context: In this cohort, some 16 patients were treatment-naive and about ten were relapsed/refractory, while approximately 18 had unmutated IGHV. Cryopreserved peripheral blood mononuclear cells were collected before treatment, at response, and at either disease progression or sustained remission. Of the approximately 86 people in the trial, 25 to 30 had longitudinal samples available. Every remission and progressive disease sample was obtained while ibrutinib was still being received by the patients. Samples at response were collected after a median of 12 months of treatment, with a range of about 6 to 36 months. An average of roughly 270,000 productive templates and 94,082 productive rearrangements was obtained per sample. Partial responses were observed in approximately 24 patients and complete responses in 2; after a median follow-up of roughly 62 months, remission was maintained in around 14 patients and progression was observed in roughly twelve.

What the time point label conveys for this sample: approximately twelve months on ibrutinib. For TCR beta library preparation, roughly 2 micrograms of genomic DNA were extracted from the cryopreserved PBMCs. High-throughput TCR beta sequencing was performed on longitudinal blood samples from CLL patients receiving ibrutinib monotherapy. The patients were enrolled in a single-center, open-label phase 2 trial of ibrutinib monotherapy. There are 14 amino acids in the CDR3, from cysteine to phenylalanine inclusive. Only the CDR3 DNA is retained, 42 bases long and in frame from the first base. The germline V gene (reference sequence) yields MNHEY for CDR1 and SMNVEV for CDR2. For this chain, trimming is 6 bases at the V end and 1 base at the J end, and the number of junction bases without a gene match is 4. Turning to this clone: Its antigen remains unidentified. No per-base quality is available; no much larger clone lies one base away.

On a MiSeq, deep resolution sequencing aimed for a depth between 1 in 1 million and 1 in 200,000 T cells, with each clonotype covered about 9.9x on average. The immunoSEQ hsTCRB Kit was used to generate the TCR beta libraries. In the original analysis: The data were analyzed with ImmunoSEQ Analyzer and ImmunoSEQ Data Assistant, and V, D and J gene assignments followed IMGT definitions. Clonality, with values ranging from 0 to 1, was calculated as one minus the normalized Shannon entropy of productive rearrangement frequencies. Only overrepresented clonotypes making up at least 0.05% of the repertoire of each patient were included in the public clonotype analysis. Some 14 age-matched healthy donor repertoires from immuneACCESS served as clonality controls. What TCRdb holds here is the immuneACCESS table cut down to in-frame rearrangements. Part of the clones is not present; checked against another copy, under half of the missing clones reflect an unresolved V gene, and the others are unexplained. V and J calls and clone size follow that table, whereas D and trimming were derived from the DNA. Here the sample has approximately 190,000 clones; 70% occur a single time. The top ten hold roughly 5.9% of the sample.

The paper's findings and limits, for the study overall: Public clonotypes were rare and either shrank or stayed stable during treatment, and the rise in clonality at ibrutinib response reflected expansion of private clonotypes. Lymph node repertoires were not examined, and the timing of sampling was not matched between patients in sustained remission and those whose disease progressed. Baseline clonality exceeded that of age-matched healthy donors and correlated strongly with circulating CD8+ T-cell counts. Clonality rose at ibrutinib response, remained stable during sustained remission, and dropped back toward baseline at progression.

The TCR originated in a human donor with chronic lymphocytic leukemia. The sequences come from PBMCs, collected after 12 months of ibrutinib treatment. This sequence uses TRBV27 and TRBJ1-1, with TRBD1 matching 8 junction bases. DNA sequence: TGTGCCAGCAGGACACAGGGGGGGAACACTGAAGCTTTCTTT. Its coded protein is CASRTQGGNTEAFF.